This is a list of T cell receptor beta chains from one sample in a study of blood T cell repertoires in COVID-19. Here immunoSEQ multiplex PCR was the method, and the copy in TCRdb shows in-frame clones only, minus some. The sample carries hundreds of thousands of clones, about 83% recorded once. Specimen: peripheral blood. Receptors were obtained from a woman in her 30s with COVID-19, enrolled during active disease. Both conserved end residues are part of each CDR3. The order of the fields is V gene, D gene, clone size, J gene, CDR3 DNA, CDR3 protein. The D gene is left open where the match is weak. The size field is filled for only some rows; it gives once, few, many or a size class.

TRBV19	-	once	TRBJ2-3	TGTGCCAGTAGTATCTCCTACCCCGATACGCAGTATTTT	CASSISYPDTQYF
TRBV6-4	TRBD2	-	TRBJ2-1	TGTGCCAGCAGCGGGGGGTCCCACAATGAGCAGTTCTTC	CASSGGSHNEQFF
TRBV2	-	-	TRBJ1-1	TGTGCCAGCTGGGGAGGGGCCGTTAACACTGAAGCTTTCTTT	CASWGGAVNTEAFF
TRBV5-1	-	-	TRBJ2-5	TGCGCCAGCACAGGGGGGCCGGAAGAGACCCAGTACTTC	CASTGGPEETQYF
TRBV28	TRBD1	-	TRBJ2-7	TGTGCCAGCAGACCCATCCCCTCGGGACAGGGGTACGAGCAGTACTTC	CASRPIPSGQGYEQYF
TRBV7-9	-	-	TRBJ1-1	TGTGCCAGCACCAAAACTATTACGAACACTGAAGCTTTCTTT	CASTKTITNTEAFF
TRBV10-1	-	few	TRBJ2-7	TGCGCCAGCAGATTCTACAGGGTCTACGAGCAGTACTTC	CASRFYRVYEQYF
TRBV2	-	few	TRBJ2-1	TGTGCCAGCAGTGGATTAGCGGTAAACAATGAGCAGTTCTTC	CASSGLAVNNEQFF
TRBV10-3	-	-	TRBJ2-7	TGTGCCATCAGCACGGGACACCAGACCTACGAGCAGTACTTC	CAISTGHQTYEQYF
TRBV7-9	-	few	TRBJ1-1	TGTGCCAGCAGCCCAAGCTTGAACACTGAAGCTTTCTTT	CASSPSLNTEAFF
TRBV9	TRBD2	once	TRBJ2-1	TGTGCCAGCAGCCCCGGGAGGGTTGTGGACTACAATGAGCAGTTCTTC	CASSPGRVVDYNEQFF
TRBV7-2	-	-	TRBJ1-1	TGTGCCAGCAGCTCGGGGGGGGGCAAAGCTTTCTTT	CASSSGGGKAFF
TRBV3-1/TRBV3-2	-	-	TRBJ1-2	TGTGCCAGCAGCCAATCGGTTACCGGCTACACCTTC	CASSQSVTGYTF
TRBV9	-	-	TRBJ2-5	TGTGCCAGCAGCCCCGGGGGCCAAGAGACCCAGTACTTC	CASSPGGQETQYF
TRBV19	TRBD2	once	TRBJ2-4	TGTGCCAGTAGTAACTGGGGCCGAGCGGGAGTCGCCAAAAACATTCAGTACTTC	CASSNWGRAGVAKNIQYF
TRBV3-1/TRBV3-2	-	-	TRBJ1-1	TGTGCCAGCAGCCTAAGTTCCCAGGGGAACACTGAAGCTTTCTTT	CASSLSSQGNTEAFF
TRBV6-5	-	-	TRBJ1-2	TGTGCCAGCAGTCCGGGGGGGGTCATGGTTGGCTACACCTTC	CASSPGGVMVGYTF
TRBV29-1	-	-	TRBJ2-1	TGCAGCGTTGACGAGGGCGCGGATGAGCAGTTCTTC	CSVDEGADEQFF
TRBV7-9	TRBD1	few	TRBJ1-1	TGTGCCATTAGCAGGGGGCAACAGATGAACACTGAAGCTTTCTTT	CAISRGQQMNTEAFF
TRBV24-1	-	-	TRBJ1-2	TGTGCCACCTCAGCCGGGGGGAACTATGGCTACACCTTC	CATSAGGNYGYTF
TRBV27	TRBD1	-	TRBJ1-1	TGTGCCAGCAGTTGGACAGGGGGCTACACTGAAGCTTTCTTT	CASSWTGGYTEAFF
TRBV19	TRBD2	-	TRBJ2-1	TGTGCCAGTAGTATCCCCTGGGGACTAGCAGGCAATGAGCAGTTCTTC	CASSIPWGLAGNEQFF
TRBV7-2	-	few	TRBJ2-3	TGTGCCAGCAGCCCCCCCAGTACAGATACGCAGTATTTT	CASSPPSTDTQYF
TRBV24-1	-	-	TRBJ1-2	TGTGCCACCAGTCCCAGGGATAACTATGGCTACACCTTC	CATSPRDNYGYTF
TRBV15	-	-	TRBJ2-1	TGTGCCACCAGCAGAGGGAGAGGGAATGAGCAGTTCTTC	CATSRGRGNEQFF
TRBV9	TRBD2	-	TRBJ2-5	TGTGCCAGCAGCGTAGGATCGGGGAGGGTAGAGACCCAGTACTTC	CASSVGSGRVETQYF
TRBV30	-	-	TRBJ1-4	TGTGCCTGGAGTGTAATGGGGGGGCCAGTTAATGAAAAACTGTTTTTT	CAWSVMGGPVNEKLFF
TRBV27	-	-	TRBJ1-5	TGTGCCAGCAGTTTAGGGCAGGATAGCAATCAGCCCCAGCATTTT	CASSLGQDSNQPQHF
TRBV3-1/TRBV3-2	-	-	TRBJ1-2	TGTGCCAGCAGACCCTCCTCAGGGGTCTATGGCTACACCTTC	CASRPSSGVYGYTF
TRBV28	TRBD2	-	TRBJ2-7	TGTGCCAGCAGTTTATTCGTAGCGGGGACCTACGAGCAGTACTTC	CASSLFVAGTYEQYF
TRBV28	-	once	TRBJ2-7	TGTGCCAGCAGTCCCCCACTCTACGAGCAGTACTTC	CASSPPLYEQYF
TRBV30	TRBD2	-	TRBJ2-4	TGTGCCTGGAGTGTACGGGGGGGGCCGGGCATTCAGTACTTC	CAWSVRGGPGIQYF
TRBV11-2	TRBD1	once	TRBJ2-7	TGTGCCAGCAGCTTAGCCAGGGGGCGCGAGCAGTACTTC	CASSLARGREQYF
TRBV18	-	few	TRBJ1-6	TGTGCCAGCTCACCGACAGGCAATAATTCACCCCTCCACTTT	CASSPTGNNSPLHF
TRBV9	TRBD2	once	TRBJ2-2	TGTGCCAGCAGCGTTGGGGATAGCGGGGCCGCGAACACCGGGGAGCTGTTTTTT	CASSVGDSGAANTGELFF
TRBV2	TRBD1	-	TRBJ1-2	TGTGCCAGCAGTGACAGACAGGGGGGGAGCTATGGCTACACCTTC	CASSDRQGGSYGYTF
TRBV5-1	-	-	TRBJ1-1	TGCGCCAGCAGCTTGGTGGACAGAGCCAACACTGAAGCTTTCTTT	CASSLVDRANTEAFF
TRBV4-2	-	-	TRBJ2-2	TGTGCCAGCAGCCAACAGGAAACCGGGGAGCTGTTTTTT	CASSQQETGELFF